This note documents a single T cell receptor beta chain sequence. This clone has a single count. Which antigen it targets is not known. Base qualities are missing; no much larger clone stands one base away. This entry is derived from a study of blood T cell repertoires in COVID-19 (dated by TCRdb to about 2020). A note on the overall study: Collaborator samples came from the United States, Italy and Spain and covered acute and convalescent phases of COVID-19. The repertoires were made available in a free public database intended to serve as a resource for research on the immune response to SARS-CoV-2. Where available, HLA class I and class II types were taken from metadata supplied by the sample provider and were not determined by assay-based typing. Sample metadata almost always included a de-identified subject ID, COVID-19 status, age in years and sex. The prospective study material was composed of cDNA or gDNA derived from T cells, B-cell-depleted T cells, or PBMCs. Subjects who had been exposed to COVID-19, were actively infected with it, or had recovered from it provided the deeply sampled blood TCRbeta repertoires that made up the dataset. Samples came from the ongoing ImmuneRACE study (first 160 participants) plus 1,254 subjects from 6 global collaborators. Results the study describes overall, beyond this receptor: How much clinical and demographic metadata was included differed by source and by participant, and the metadata was provided uncurated.

Counted from cysteine to phenylalanine, this CDR3 has 15 amino acids. Kept here is only the CDR3 DNA, which spans 45 bases and is read in frame from base 1. The germline V gene specifies SGHRS as CDR1 and YFSETQ as CDR2. The junction shows trimming of 5 bases on V and 0 bases on J, plus 15 bases between the germline ends. The immunoSEQ Assay, a bias-controlled multiplex PCR, was used to amplify TCRbeta CDR3 regions from genomic DNA. Per the original workflow: Within the assay, amplification of reference gene primers was used to estimate how many nucleated cells each sample contained. To quantify the absolute abundance of each unique TCRbeta CDR3 rearrangement, sequence reads were collapsed and filtered. For each sample, productive Simpson clonality was calculated as the square root of Simpson's diversity index across productive rearrangements. TCRdb obtained this table from immuneACCESS and retained in-frame rearrangements with V and J assigned. These tables miss some clones; where compared with another copy, unresolved V genes account for less than half of the shortfall, and the remainder is unexplained. That table furnishes V, J and clone size, whereas the DNA furnished D and trimming. Across this sample there are 150,000 to 200,000 clones, with about 86% seen only once. Approximately 4% of the sample rests with the top ten.

Each collaborating institution followed its own protocols to collect whole blood in K2EDTA tubes. For TCRbeta analysis, collaborators shipped samples as frozen whole blood, isolated PBMCs, or DNA extracted from either of those sample types. This chain is built from TRBV5-1 and TRBJ2-7; confidence is insufficient to name the D gene. Sample: peripheral blood. The clonotype comes from a man aged 18 to 29 with active or convalescent COVID-19. DNA sequence: TGCGCCAGCAGTTCGGGTCTTTTGATCTCCTACGAGCAGTACTTC. Translated, this is CASSSGLLISYEQYF.